The 18 T cell receptor beta chains reported below all come from one sample, sequenced in a study of shared clonotypes between healthy human individuals (dated by TCRdb to the early 2020s). Libraries were made using the immunoSEQ multiplex PCR assay. The immuneACCESS repertoire file appears here via TCRdb, limited to in-frame rearrangements. These files lack a portion of the clones; in checked studies, under half of the deficit traces to unresolved V genes, and the cause of the others is not known. Across this sample there are some 2.1 million clones, with about 95% seen only once. The ten most abundant clones make up about 1.1% of the sample. For the CD8 naive samples, CD45RO-negative cells were positively selected for CCR7, yielding a CD45RA+CCR7+ population from which TemRA cells were excluded. Sequenced input: naive CD8+ T cells sorted from blood. Read against the paper, the sample's cell subset or site label means: CD45RA+CCR7+. Source of these receptors: a young man in good health.

The rearrangement links TRBV28 to TRBJ1-4; no definite D call. Trimming stripped 4 bases from V and 7 bases from J, with 16 bases between. The CDR3 contains 15 residues. Germline V CDR1 and CDR2: MDHEN, SYDVKM. DNA of the CDR3: TGTGCCAGCAGTTCTTTGGTCCAACTGGGTGAAAAACTGTTTTTT. Protein product: CASSSLVQLGEKLFF.

Of note for this clone: The sample carries other DNA sequences with the same CDR3. This sequence joins TRBV7-9 and TRBJ2-2, with D unclear. CDR3 length: 13 residues. Germline loops: CDR1 SEHNR, CDR2 FQNEAQ (reference sequence). Trimming removed 3 bases from V and 2 bases from J, with 4 bases in between. The CDR3 DNA reads as TGTGCCAGCAGCTTTCCAAACACCGGGGAGCTGTTTTTT. Its protein is CASSFPNTGELFF.

The genes are TRBV10-3 and TRBJ2-1; D possibly corresponds to TRBD2 (7 bases). The V and J ends lost 10 bases and 7 bases respectively, with 20 bases between them. This CDR3 region has 14 residues. The germline V gene encodes CDR1 ENHRY and CDR2 SYGVKD. CDR3 coding DNA: TGTGCCACCCGGGATCCGGGGGGCTTAAATGAGCAGTTCTTC. Translation gives CATRDPGGLNEQFF.

The chain uses TRBV7-6 and TRBJ2-7; D may correspond to TRBD1 or TRBD2 (5 bases each). The CDR3 loop spans 13 amino acids. The V gene's germline CDR1 is SGHVS and CDR2 FNYEAQ. With 5 bases removed from V and 7 bases from J, the gap between germline ends came to 15 bases. The DNA of the CDR3 is TGTGCCAGCAGCCTCGGACTTTCAGGGGAGCAGTACTTC. Encoded protein: CASSLGLSGEQYF.

The rearrangement joins TRBV7-8 to TRBJ2-1; D uncertain. The CDR3 length is 12 residues. Trimming shortened V by 5 bases and J by 5 bases, and 7 bases separated the two germline ends. Per the germline V gene, CDR1 is SGHVS and CDR2 is FQNEAQ. Here the CDR3 reads CASSPEHNEQFF. In DNA, the CDR3 is TGTGCCAGCAGCCCAGAGCACAATGAGCAGTTCTTC.

The chain carries TRBV5-4 and TRBJ2-2; D unresolved. Germline CDR1 is SGHNT and CDR2 is YYREEE (reference sequence). The CDR3 covers 16 residues. V was shortened by 1 base and J by 0 bases, with 10 bases between the two germline ends. The CDR3 nucleotides are TGTGCCAGCAGCTTGTCAGCCCTCGCGAACACCGGGGAGCTGTTTTTT. This gives the protein CASSLSALANTGELFF.

The chain combines TRBV7-9 with TRBJ2-7; 7 nucleotides agree with TRBD1. Germline-derived CDR1 and CDR2 are SEHNR and FQNEAQ (reference sequence). The ends lost 5 bases at V and 0 bases at J; junction bases unmatched: 10. The length of the CDR3 is 16 residues. Here the CDR3 DNA reads TGTGCCAGCAGCGGTAGGACAGGTCTTCTCTCCTACGAGCAGTACTTC. It encodes CASSGRTGLLSYEQYF.

In regard to this clone: Other DNA sequences of this sample code for an identical CDR3. V usage is TRBV4-3 and J usage is TRBJ2-1; 12 nucleotides align to TRBD2. Losses at the gene ends were 0 bases for V and 4 bases for J; bases not matched to a gene: 4. The CDR3 runs 17 residues. Germline CDR1 reads LGHNA; CDR2 reads YSLEER. The CDR3 is CASSQETSGSEYNEQFF. The DNA of the CDR3 is TGCGCCAGCAGCCAAGAGACTAGCGGGAGTGAATACAATGAGCAGTTCTTC.

The gene calls are TRBV13 and TRBJ1-2; maybe TRBD1 (5 bases). This CDR3 region has 14 residues. V lost 2 bases to trimming and J lost 7 bases, with 14 bases between them. Germline V CDR1 and CDR2: PRHDT, FYEKMQ (reference sequence). CDR3 DNA: TGTGCCAGCAGCTTACTGACCGGGGGGATTGGCTACACCTTC. Its protein is CASSLLTGGIGYTF.

The chain employs TRBV15 and TRBJ1-5; no definite D call. CDR1 is LNHNV, CDR2 YYDKDF, per germline (reference sequence). The CDR3 runs 17 residues. Trimming shortened V by 0 bases and J by 1 base, and 13 bases separated the two germline ends. The DNA of the CDR3 is TGTGCCACCAGCAGAGATTACGGTGGAGGAAGCAATCAGCCCCAGCATTTT. Encoded protein: CATSRDYGGGSNQPQHF.

The chain joins TRBV11-2 to TRBJ2-7, with TRBD2 matching 7 bases. The CDR3 is 15 residues long. Germline V gene lookup returns CDR1 SGHAT and CDR2 FQNNGV. V lost 3 bases to trimming and J lost 0 bases; unmatched junction nucleotides: 5. Written as DNA, the CDR3 is TGTGCCAGCAGCTTCGATGGCGGGAGCTCCTACGAGCAGTACTTC. Translation gives CASSFDGGSSYEQYF.

The chain recombines TRBV7-9 with TRBJ2-1; 9 nucleotides line up with TRBD1. Germline-derived CDR1 and CDR2 are SEHNR and FQNEAQ (reference sequence). The CDR3 consists of 17 residues. V gave up 5 bases and J gave up 8 bases; unmatched junction bases: 16. DNA of the CDR3: TGTGCCAGCAGCGGCTGGGACAGGGCGGAAAGGGTTGATGAGCAGTTCTTC. Its protein is CASSGWDRAERVDEQFF.

This clone has just a few counts. V is TRBV4-2 and J is TRBJ2-7; the D gene is possibly TRBD2 (5 bases). The germline V gene has CDR1 LGHNA and CDR2 YNFKEQ. This CDR3 is built from 13 residues. V was pared by 1 base and J by 2 bases, with 6 bases between. CDR3 residues: CASSQVGAYEQYF. The DNA of the CDR3 is TGTGCCAGCAGCCAAGTCGGGGCCTACGAGCAGTACTTC.

The chain has TRBV2 and TRBJ2-7; D is unresolved. The V end lost 3 bases, the J end lost 4 bases, and 16 bases lay between the germline ends. The CDR3 is 15 residues long. Germline V lookup: CDR1 SNHLY, CDR2 FYNNEI. The CDR3: CASSESQKPIYEQYF. The CDR3 DNA reads TGTGCCAGCAGTGAGAGTCAGAAACCGATTTACGAGCAGTACTTC.

The chain uses TRBV18 and TRBJ2-3; 7 positions agree with TRBD1. CDR1 is KGHSH, CDR2 LQKENI, per germline. Trimming cost V 2 bases and J 0 bases; bases outside gene matches: 5. This CDR3 contains 16 residues. CDR3 nucleotides: TGTGCCAGCTCACCAAACAGGGGCAGAAGCACAGATACGCAGTATTTT. Its protein is CASSPNRGRSTDTQYF.

This clone came up once. This chain joins TRBV6-6 and TRBJ1-1; possibly TRBD1 for D (6 bases). In germline, CDR1 is MNHNY, CDR2 SVGAGI (reference sequence). Trimming pared 5 bases from V and 6 bases from J, leaving 7 bases between. This CDR3 has 11 residues. Here the CDR3 DNA reads TGTGCCAGCAGTGGGGGCCCTGAAGCTTTCTTT. Its protein product is CASSGGPEAFF.

The genes are TRBV4-1 and TRBJ2-5, with 13 bases matching TRBD2. CDR1 is MGHRA and CDR2 is YSYEKL in the germline V gene. The ends lost 0 bases at V and 5 bases at J; junction bases unmatched: 3. This CDR3 has 16 amino acids. Here the CDR3 DNA reads TGCGCCAGCAGCCAAGATTGGACTAGCGGGGGTGAGACCCAGTACTTC. Protein sequence: CASSQDWTSGGETQYF.

The CDR3 sequence is CASSLGQDLAKNIQYF. The CDR3 DNA reads TGTGCCAGCAGCTTAGGACAGGACCTAGCCAAAAACATTCAGTACTTC. The chain employs TRBV7-9 and TRBJ2-4, with D possibly being TRBD1 (6 bases). CDR3 size: 16 residues. V lost 1 base, J lost 0 bases, and 10 bases lay in between. The germline gives CDR1 SEHNR, CDR2 FQNEAQ (reference sequence).